Detailed here is one TCR beta chain. Its antigen remains unidentified. The data originate from a study of T cell responses to AZD1222 COVID-19 vaccine. The study, taken as a whole, reports: Close to half of all spike-specific TCRs reportedly target regions of the variants that are unmutated.

The CDR3 totals 18 residues. The junction had 16 bases not matched to a gene; V was cut back by 1 base and J by 9 bases. Only in-frame clones appear in the TCRdb table, and some are missing; sequencing was by immunoSEQ multiplex PCR. The profile shows more than 110,000 clones, about 87% of them singletons. This TCR was recovered from an adult in good health. The sequenced sample was peripheral blood, obtained on day 0 of AZD1222 vaccination. V gene TRBV5-3 combines with J gene TRBJ2-1; 10 bases map to TRBD2. TRBV5-3 belongs to the ORF category, with a function that is uncertain. The CDR3 loop reads CARSLTGRRLAGYVEQFF. The DNA for the CDR3 is TGTGCCAGAAGCTTGACCGGGAGAAGACTAGCGGGCTATGTTGAGCAGTTCTTC.